This T cell receptor beta chain came from a study of a mutant IDH1 vaccine in newly diagnosed glioma. Looking at the study overall: The sex distribution of treated patients was around 60% male and 37.5% female, with a mean age of around 43 years.

Sequencing was performed with immunoSEQ multiplex PCR; in TCRdb, only in-frame clones are kept and a portion is missing. Of 95,000 to 100,000 clones detected, around 90% appear once; the ten largest clones hold roughly 0.6%. Points on this clone: The antigen is unknown.

The study's findings and limits: Immune responses induced by the vaccine were seen in roughly 93% of patients, spanning multiple MHC alleles.

The time point is: baseline, week 1 (first vaccination visit). Treatment reported: pre-vaccination baseline after standard-of-care therapy. The V end lost 1 base, the J end lost 3 bases, and 16 bases lay between the germline ends. Germline loops: CDR1 LGHNA, CDR2 YNFKEQ. This CDR3 region has 16 residues. The clonotype was recovered from a woman between 50 and 59 years old with glioma. The rearrangement joins TRBV4-2 to TRBJ2-7; perhaps D is TRBD1 or TRBD2 (5 bases each). The specimen comprised PBMCs, sampled from a glioma patient treated with radiotherapy, temozolomide or both. The CDR3 reads CASSQGGRSRGYEQYF. The CDR3 DNA reads TGTGCCAGCAGCCAAGGCGGTCGGTCGAGGGGCTACGAGCAGTACTTC.